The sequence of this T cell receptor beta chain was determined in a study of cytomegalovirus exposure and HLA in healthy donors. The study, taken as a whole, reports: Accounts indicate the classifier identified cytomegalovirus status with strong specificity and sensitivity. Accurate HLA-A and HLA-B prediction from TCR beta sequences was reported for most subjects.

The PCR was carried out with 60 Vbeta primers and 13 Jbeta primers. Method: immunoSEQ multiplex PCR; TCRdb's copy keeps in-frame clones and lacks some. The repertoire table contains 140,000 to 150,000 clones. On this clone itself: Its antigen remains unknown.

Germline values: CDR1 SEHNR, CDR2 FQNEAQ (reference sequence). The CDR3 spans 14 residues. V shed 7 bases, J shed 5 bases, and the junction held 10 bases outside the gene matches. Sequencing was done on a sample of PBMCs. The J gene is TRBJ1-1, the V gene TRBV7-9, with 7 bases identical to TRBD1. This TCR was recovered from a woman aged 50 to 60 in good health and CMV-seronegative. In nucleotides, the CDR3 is TGTGCCAGCACCCAACAGGGGTACCTTACTGAAGCTTTCTTT. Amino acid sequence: CASTQQGYLTEAFF.